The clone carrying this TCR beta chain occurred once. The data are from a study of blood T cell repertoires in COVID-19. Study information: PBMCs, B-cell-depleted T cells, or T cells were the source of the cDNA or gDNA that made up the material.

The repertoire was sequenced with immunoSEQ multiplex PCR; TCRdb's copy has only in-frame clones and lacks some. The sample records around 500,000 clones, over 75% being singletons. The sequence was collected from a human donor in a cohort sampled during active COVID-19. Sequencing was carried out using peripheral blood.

The CDR3 DNA reads TGTGCCAGCAGGGAGGGAGTGGGGGGACTAGCGATGGATGAGCAGTTCTTC. It is translated as CASREGVGGLAMDEQFF. The chain has TRBV2 and TRBJ2-1; 10 bases are shared with TRBD2. Trimming cost V 6 bases and J 8 bases; bases outside gene matches: 16. This CDR3 spans 17 amino acids. Per the germline V gene, CDR1 is SNHLY and CDR2 is FYNNEI.